A selection of T cell receptor beta chains follows, all from one sample in a study of cytomegalovirus exposure and HLA in healthy donors. Measured with immunoSEQ multiplex PCR; TCRdb has only the in-frame clones, and not every one. The sample contains about 240,000 clones, over 70% of which appear only once. Sequenced material: PBMCs. The origin of the receptors is an older woman in good health and CMV-seropositive. CDR3s include the opening cysteine and the closing phenylalanine or tryptophan. The order of the fields is CDR3 DNA, CDR3 protein, D gene, V gene, clone size, CDR3 length, J gene. The D gene is left open where the match is weak. Only part of the rows carry a size: once, few, many, or a class if the clone is expanded.

cdr3_nt: TGTGCCACCAGCGTGGGACATCTCACTGAAGCTTTCTTT
cdr3_aa: CATSVGHLTEAFF
d_call: NA
v_call: TRBV15
clone_size: NA
cdr3_length: 13
j_call: TRBJ1-1

cdr3_nt: TGCAGCGGTCAGAGGAATGAGCAGTTCTTC
cdr3_aa: CSGQRNEQFF
d_call: NA
v_call: TRBV29-1
clone_size: NA
cdr3_length: 10
j_call: TRBJ2-1

cdr3_nt: TGTGCCAGCAGCTCGCCGGGACTCCTGCGGGATACGCAGTATTTT
cdr3_aa: CASSSPGLLRDTQYF
d_call: NA
v_call: TRBV27
clone_size: NA
cdr3_length: 15
j_call: TRBJ2-3

cdr3_nt: TGTGCCAGCAGCTTAGTTGGCGGGGAAGCTTTCTTT
cdr3_aa: CASSLVGGEAFF
d_call: NA
v_call: TRBV7-8
clone_size: once
cdr3_length: 12
j_call: TRBJ1-1

cdr3_nt: TGTGCCAGCTCACAAATGGTACCGGCGGGGCCTTACGAGCAGTACTTC
cdr3_aa: CASSQMVPAGPYEQYF
d_call: NA
v_call: TRBV18
clone_size: NA
cdr3_length: 16
j_call: TRBJ2-7

cdr3_nt: TGTGCCTGGAGTGTTAGACAGGGGGATGAAAAACTGTTTTTT
cdr3_aa: CAWSVRQGDEKLFF
d_call: TRBD1
v_call: TRBV30
clone_size: NA
cdr3_length: 14
j_call: TRBJ1-4

cdr3_nt: TGTGCCAGCAGAATGCTGCGGGGACAGGGGGCGAGGGAGCAGTACTTC
cdr3_aa: CASRMLRGQGAREQYF
d_call: TRBD1
v_call: TRBV28
clone_size: NA
cdr3_length: 16
j_call: TRBJ2-7

cdr3_nt: TGTGCCTGGTGGCGGATCGGGACAAGACAAGAGACCCAGTACTTC
cdr3_aa: CAWWRIGTRQETQYF
d_call: NA
v_call: TRBV30
clone_size: few
cdr3_length: 15
j_call: TRBJ2-5

cdr3_nt: TGTGCCAGCAGCTTGACTGATTACAATGAGCAGTTCTTC
cdr3_aa: CASSLTDYNEQFF
d_call: NA
v_call: TRBV13
clone_size: NA
cdr3_length: 13
j_call: TRBJ2-1

cdr3_nt: TGCGCCAGCAGTCAGCACCCGGGACAGGGGTACTACTACTACTACTACGAGCAGTACTTC
cdr3_aa: CASSQHPGQGYYYYYYEQYF
d_call: TRBD1
v_call: TRBV23-1
clone_size: NA
cdr3_length: 20
j_call: TRBJ2-7

cdr3_nt: TGCGCCAGCAGCTTGGAGACTAGCGGGGGTCCTGGGCAGTTCTTC
cdr3_aa: CASSLETSGGPGQFF
d_call: TRBD2
v_call: TRBV5-1
clone_size: NA
cdr3_length: 15
j_call: TRBJ2-1

cdr3_nt: TGTGCCAGCAGTTACGTGGGGGGAACTCTGGGGGAGACCCAGTACTTC
cdr3_aa: CASSYVGGTLGETQYF
d_call: NA
v_call: TRBV6-5
clone_size: NA
cdr3_length: 16
j_call: TRBJ2-5

cdr3_nt: TGTGCCTGGAGTGGACAGGGGGCTGGAAAACTGTTTTTT
cdr3_aa: CAWSGQGAGKLFF
d_call: TRBD1
v_call: TRBV30
clone_size: few
cdr3_length: 13
j_call: TRBJ1-4

cdr3_nt: TGCGCCAGCAGCTTGGGAGCAGGGGGCTCTAATGAAAAACTGTTTTTT
cdr3_aa: CASSLGAGGSNEKLFF
d_call: TRBD1
v_call: TRBV5-1
clone_size: NA
cdr3_length: 16
j_call: TRBJ1-4

cdr3_nt: TGTGCCAGCAGTTGGGACAGGCTAAGGTCACCCCTCCACTTT
cdr3_aa: CASSWDRLRSPLHF
d_call: TRBD1
v_call: TRBV2
clone_size: NA
cdr3_length: 14
j_call: TRBJ1-6

cdr3_nt: TGTGCCAGCAGCGTTTACCCGGGACTAGCGGGACACACAGATACGCAGTATTTT
cdr3_aa: CASSVYPGLAGHTDTQYF
d_call: TRBD2
v_call: TRBV5-6
clone_size: NA
cdr3_length: 18
j_call: TRBJ2-3

cdr3_nt: TGTGCCAGCAGCTCGGGGACTAGCGGGAACCAAGAGACCCAGTACTTC
cdr3_aa: CASSSGTSGNQETQYF
d_call: TRBD2
v_call: TRBV7-9
clone_size: NA
cdr3_length: 16
j_call: TRBJ2-5

cdr3_nt: TGTGCCAGCAGTTTAGTCAGTTTGGCCGGGGAGCTGTTTTTT
cdr3_aa: CASSLVSLAGELFF
d_call: NA
v_call: TRBV28
clone_size: NA
cdr3_length: 14
j_call: TRBJ2-2

cdr3_nt: TGTGCCAGCAGTCAGGGGTCGAACGAGCAGTACTTC
cdr3_aa: CASSQGSNEQYF
d_call: NA
v_call: TRBV6-1
clone_size: NA
cdr3_length: 12
j_call: TRBJ2-7

cdr3_nt: TGTGCCAGCAGCCCGGGACTAGCGGGAGCCTACGAGCAGTACTTC
cdr3_aa: CASSPGLAGAYEQYF
d_call: TRBD2
v_call: TRBV7-6
clone_size: NA
cdr3_length: 15
j_call: TRBJ2-7

cdr3_nt: TGCGCCAGCACGTCGGGCCTTAGGGGGAGTCCGGGCGAGCAGTACTTC
cdr3_aa: CASTSGLRGSPGEQYF
d_call: NA
v_call: TRBV10-2
clone_size: NA
cdr3_length: 16
j_call: TRBJ2-7

cdr3_nt: TGTGCCAGCAGGAACCGGGGCAATGAGCAGTTCTTC
cdr3_aa: CASRNRGNEQFF
d_call: NA
v_call: TRBV7-9
clone_size: NA
cdr3_length: 12
j_call: TRBJ2-1

cdr3_nt: TGTGCCAGCAGCTCGCCCTGGGACACCAGTGGAAACACCATATATTTT
cdr3_aa: CASSSPWDTSGNTIYF
d_call: NA
v_call: TRBV9
clone_size: NA
cdr3_length: 16
j_call: TRBJ1-3

cdr3_nt: TGCGCCAGCAGCTTGCCTAGCGGGAGCCCCAGGGAGACCCAGTACTTC
cdr3_aa: CASSLPSGSPRETQYF
d_call: TRBD2
v_call: TRBV5-1
clone_size: NA
cdr3_length: 16
j_call: TRBJ2-5

cdr3_nt: TGTGCCAGCTCAACAGGACAGGGGGCCTACAATGAGCAGTTCTTC
cdr3_aa: CASSTGQGAYNEQFF
d_call: TRBD1
v_call: TRBV18
clone_size: few
cdr3_length: 15
j_call: TRBJ2-1

cdr3_nt: TGCGCCAGCAGCTCAACGCCAGCGGGAGAGGCGGGGGAGCTGTTTTTT
cdr3_aa: CASSSTPAGEAGELFF
d_call: TRBD2
v_call: TRBV5-1
clone_size: NA
cdr3_length: 16
j_call: TRBJ2-2

cdr3_nt: TGTGCCAGCAGCTTCGACAGGGGCACTGAAGCTTTCTTT
cdr3_aa: CASSFDRGTEAFF
d_call: TRBD1
v_call: TRBV7-9
clone_size: NA
cdr3_length: 13
j_call: TRBJ1-1

cdr3_nt: TGTGCCAGCAGCGGCGAGGAGCGGAAACTGTTTTTT
cdr3_aa: CASSGEERKLFF
d_call: NA
v_call: TRBV9
clone_size: NA
cdr3_length: 12
j_call: TRBJ1-4

cdr3_nt: TGTGCCAGCAGCAGACAGGGAGGAAACACCATATATTTT
cdr3_aa: CASSRQGGNTIYF
d_call: TRBD1
v_call: TRBV6-6
clone_size: once
cdr3_length: 13
j_call: TRBJ1-3

cdr3_nt: TGTGCCAGCAGTTTGGGGGGTGGGCGGGAGGAGCAGTTCTTC
cdr3_aa: CASSLGGGREEQFF
d_call: TRBD2
v_call: TRBV28
clone_size: NA
cdr3_length: 14
j_call: TRBJ2-1

cdr3_nt: TGTGCCAGCAGTTTTGCCCCCCTCGGGACCTACGAGCAGTACTTC
cdr3_aa: CASSFAPLGTYEQYF
d_call: NA
v_call: TRBV28
clone_size: NA
cdr3_length: 15
j_call: TRBJ2-7

cdr3_nt: TGTGCCAGCAGCTTAGCAGCGCGGCAGGGTAGGGCAGATACGCAGTATTTT
cdr3_aa: CASSLAARQGRADTQYF
d_call: NA
v_call: TRBV7-3
clone_size: NA
cdr3_length: 17
j_call: TRBJ2-3

cdr3_nt: TGCGCCAGCAGTGACAACAGGGGGCAGACTGGGGCCAACGTCCTGACTTTC
cdr3_aa: CASSDNRGQTGANVLTF
d_call: TRBD1
v_call: TRBV10-2
clone_size: NA
cdr3_length: 17
j_call: TRBJ2-6

cdr3_nt: TGTGCCAGCAGTGGCGGCAGGGTGGAAGCTTTCTTT
cdr3_aa: CASSGGRVEAFF
d_call: NA
v_call: TRBV6-5
clone_size: NA
cdr3_length: 12
j_call: TRBJ1-1

cdr3_nt: TGTGCCAGTAGTATAGGGACAGGGCGTTTACAGCCCCAGCATTTT
cdr3_aa: CASSIGTGRLQPQHF
d_call: TRBD1
v_call: TRBV19
clone_size: NA
cdr3_length: 15
j_call: TRBJ1-5

cdr3_nt: TGCGCCAGCAGTTCTTTAGCGGGATCGGTCCAAGAGACCCAGTACTTC
cdr3_aa: CASSSLAGSVQETQYF
d_call: TRBD2
v_call: TRBV4-1
clone_size: once
cdr3_length: 16
j_call: TRBJ2-5

cdr3_nt: TGTGCCAGCAGTTACGGGACAGGGGGCCGAAACACCATATATTTT
cdr3_aa: CASSYGTGGRNTIYF
d_call: TRBD1
v_call: TRBV6-6
clone_size: NA
cdr3_length: 15
j_call: TRBJ1-3

cdr3_nt: TGCGCCAGCAGCCACTACGGTACCAATCAGCCCCAGCATTTT
cdr3_aa: CASSHYGTNQPQHF
d_call: NA
v_call: TRBV4-1
clone_size: NA
cdr3_length: 14
j_call: TRBJ1-5

cdr3_nt: TGCAGCGTTGAAACAGGGGTAAACACCATATATTTT
cdr3_aa: CSVETGVNTIYF
d_call: TRBD1
v_call: TRBV29-1
clone_size: NA
cdr3_length: 12
j_call: TRBJ1-3

cdr3_nt: TGTGCCAGCAGCTCACAGGGGAGGATGCAAGAGACCCAGTACTTC
cdr3_aa: CASSSQGRMQETQYF
d_call: NA
v_call: TRBV7-9
clone_size: NA
cdr3_length: 15
j_call: TRBJ2-5

cdr3_nt: TGTGCCAGCAGTGATTTACTTGGGGCCACGGCTAATTCACCCCTCCACTTT
cdr3_aa: CASSDLLGATANSPLHF
d_call: NA
v_call: TRBV6-1
clone_size: NA
cdr3_length: 17
j_call: TRBJ1-6

cdr3_nt: TGTGCCAGCAGCCCGCCGGGAGGGAACACTGAAGCTTTCTTT
cdr3_aa: CASSPPGGNTEAFF
d_call: NA
v_call: TRBV6-5
clone_size: NA
cdr3_length: 14
j_call: TRBJ1-1

cdr3_nt: TGCGCCAGCAGTGAGAACAGACACACTGAAGCTTTCTTT
cdr3_aa: CASSENRHTEAFF
d_call: NA
v_call: TRBV10-1
clone_size: few
cdr3_length: 13
j_call: TRBJ1-1

cdr3_nt: TGTGCCAGCAGTTCCGTGAGCGGGAGCGGCGATACGCAGTATTTT
cdr3_aa: CASSSVSGSGDTQYF
d_call: TRBD2
v_call: TRBV6-6
clone_size: once
cdr3_length: 15
j_call: TRBJ2-3

cdr3_nt: TGTGCCAGCAGCGTAGGGAGGACTAGCGGGAGAGCGGCAGATACGCAGTATTTT
cdr3_aa: CASSVGRTSGRAADTQYF
d_call: TRBD2
v_call: TRBV9
clone_size: NA
cdr3_length: 18
j_call: TRBJ2-3

cdr3_nt: TGCGCCAGCAGCTTGGACGCCAGTTACACTGAAGCTTTCTTT
cdr3_aa: CASSLDASYTEAFF
d_call: NA
v_call: TRBV5-1
clone_size: NA
cdr3_length: 14
j_call: TRBJ1-1

cdr3_nt: TGTGCCAGCAGTGAACGGGGGGCCGGGACTAATGAAAAACTGTTTTTT
cdr3_aa: CASSERGAGTNEKLFF
d_call: NA
v_call: TRBV2
clone_size: NA
cdr3_length: 16
j_call: TRBJ1-4

cdr3_nt: TGCGCCAGCAGCCAAGTTGGCGGATACGAGCAGTACTTC
cdr3_aa: CASSQVGGYEQYF
d_call: NA
v_call: TRBV4-1
clone_size: NA
cdr3_length: 13
j_call: TRBJ2-7

cdr3_nt: TGTGCCAGCAGTGAAAGAGGCGGAGCCCCAGAGACCCAGTACTTC
cdr3_aa: CASSERGGAPETQYF
d_call: NA
v_call: TRBV6-1
clone_size: NA
cdr3_length: 15
j_call: TRBJ2-5

cdr3_nt: TGTGCCAGCACCACAGGGACAAGTCAGCCCCAGCATTTT
cdr3_aa: CASTTGTSQPQHF
d_call: NA
v_call: TRBV28
clone_size: NA
cdr3_length: 13
j_call: TRBJ1-5